This TCR beta chain was documented in a study of blood T cell repertoires in COVID-19. The germline V gene encodes CDR1 MDHEN and CDR2 SYDVKM. With 2 bases clipped from V and 6 bases from J, the junction kept 5 bases outside the gene matches. CDR3 length: 15 residues. In the original workflow: The assay estimated nucleated cells by amplifying reference gene primers. Method: immunoSEQ multiplex PCR; TCRdb's copy keeps in-frame clones and lacks some. V and J calls and clone size follow that table, whereas D and trimming were derived from the DNA. This table holds 150,000 to 200,000 clones, 70% to 90% found once.

The material sequenced was peripheral blood. This sequence was found in a human donor in a cohort sampled during active COVID-19. This chain connects TRBV28 to TRBJ2-1; TRBD1 aligns across 9 bases. The CDR3 here is CASSLPGQGGNEQFF. DNA for the CDR3: TGTGCCAGCAGTTTACCGGGACAGGGAGGCAATGAGCAGTTCTTC.